This passage covers 29 T cell receptor beta chains from one sample sequenced in a study of T-cell memory formation after mild COVID-19. TCRdb itself ran the 5' RACE reads through MiXCR, one entry per CDR3 protein. The data hold 250,000 to 350,000 distinct CDR3 sequences, with roughly 17% observed a single time. The specimen was PBMCs or a T cell subset sorted from them (not recorded which). The receptors originated from a man between 18 and 35 years old who had mild COVID-19 (a few samples of this study predate the infection). Cell type and time point are not known.

The gene calls are TRBV4-2 and TRBJ2-7, with 7 bases aligning to TRBD1. Germline CDR1 reads LGHNA; CDR2 reads YNFKEQ. With 3 bases clipped from V and 0 bases from J, the junction kept 8 bases outside the gene matches. The CDR3 extends over 16 amino acids. The CDR3 bases are TGTGCCAGCAGCCAGTCTCGGGACAGAGGCTCCTACGAGCAGTACTTC. Amino acid sequence: CASSQSRDRGSYEQYF.

The rearrangement uses TRBV12-3 or TRBV12-4 and TRBJ1-1; D not resolved. The CDR3 has 14 amino acids. The germline V and J ends were trimmed by 2 bases and 11 bases, with 18 bases remaining between them. The CDR3 region is CASSLPPQEIFAFF. In nucleotides, the CDR3 is TGTGCCAGCAGTTTACCCCCCCAGGAGATATTTGCTTTCTTT.

The chain couples TRBV12-3 or TRBV12-4 to TRBJ1-4; maybe TRBD1 (5 bases). Trimming cost V 7 bases and J 7 bases, with 16 bases left between them. This CDR3 comprises 14 residues. CDR3: CASTRAGWSEKLFF. In DNA, the CDR3 is TGTGCCAGCACGAGGGCAGGGTGGAGTGAAAAACTGTTTTTT.

The V and J genes are TRBV5-5 and TRBJ2-5; possibly TRBD2 for D (6 bases). CDR1 and CDR2 from the germline V gene are SGHKS and YYEKEE (reference sequence). V lost 0 bases to trimming and J lost 5 bases, with 23 bases between them. The CDR3 is made up of 18 amino acids. Here the CDR3 DNA reads TGTGCCAGCAGCTTGGACGCAGGACTAATGGAAGGGATTGAGACCCAGTACTTC. Residues: CASSLDAGLMEGIETQYF.

This clonotype has just a few counts. This chain uses TRBV25-1 with TRBJ2-4, with TRBD1 matching over 7 bases. CDR1 and CDR2 (germline): MGHDK, SYGVNS. V gave up 1 base and J gave up 6 bases; unmatched junction bases: 15. The CDR3 spans 18 residues. The CDR3: CASSESSYDTGTANIQYF. CDR3 sequence (DNA): TGTGCCAGCAGTGAATCCTCTTACGACACCGGGACAGCAAACATTCAGTACTTC.

The rearrangement uses TRBV6-1 and TRBJ2-5; TRBD1 matches at 7 bases. There are 15 residues in the CDR3. The J segment lost 5 bases and the V segment lost 4 bases, leaving 10 bases of the junction unmatched. The germline V gene has CDR1 MNHNS and CDR2 SASEGT. The CDR3 protein is CASSAGTVLPETQYF. The CDR3 DNA is TGTGCCAGCAGTGCGGGGACAGTCCTCCCCGAGACCCAGTACTTC.

CDR3 residues: CASSPTNTPRLTQYF. For the CDR3, the DNA is TGCGCCAGCAGCCCAACAAACACCCCCAGGTTAACGCAGTATTTT. The chain joins TRBV4-3 to TRBJ2-3, with D unclear. The germline CDR1 and CDR2 sequences are LGHNA and YSLEER. The CDR3 totals 15 residues. V was pared by 4 bases and J by 9 bases, with 20 bases between.

The V call is TRBV9, the J call TRBJ1-1; possibly TRBD1 for D (6 bases). This CDR3 has 15 residues. V was cut by 0 bases and J by 11 bases, with 20 bases left in between. CDR1 and CDR2 (germline): SGDLS, YYNGEE. The CDR3 loop is CASSVEQTGTPPAFF. For the CDR3, the DNA is TGTGCCAGCAGCGTAGAGCAGACCGGGACACCCCCGGCTTTCTTT.

This clonotype has just a few counts. The chain joins TRBV6-2 or TRBV6-3 to TRBJ2-4, with 7 bases identical to TRBD1. The germline V gene encodes CDR1 MNHEY and CDR2 SVGEGT. CDR3 size: 15 residues. V dropped 6 bases and J dropped 0; count of bases not matched to a gene: 5. The CDR3 sequence: CASSRTGVAKNIQYF. The CDR3 DNA sequence: TGTGCCAGCAGCCGAACAGGGGTAGCCAAAAACATTCAGTACTTC.

This chain links TRBV9 with TRBJ2-3; D is undetermined. The CDR3 length is 16 residues. Germline values: CDR1 SGDLS, CDR2 YYNGEE. Trimming cost V 4 bases and J 1 base, with 16 bases left between them. The CDR3 DNA sequence: TGTGCCAGCAGCCCGCCGGGCCTACTTCGCACAGATACGCAGTATTTT. Amino acids: CASSPPGLLRTDTQYF.

The chain uses TRBV4-3 and TRBJ2-3; no definite D call. Trimming took off 4 bases at V and 5 bases at J, with 19 bases between the two ends. This CDR3 is built from 16 residues. Germline CDR1 and CDR2: LGHNA and YSLEER. The CDR3 DNA reads as TGCGCCAGCAGCCGCACTCGGGCTCAACCAGGAGATACGCAGTATTTT. This translates into CASSRTRAQPGDTQYF.

V usage is TRBV29-1 and J usage is TRBJ2-1; no clear D. Trimming stripped 4 bases from V and 9 bases from J, with 13 bases between. CDR3 size: 12 residues. Germline assignment: CDR1 SQVTM and CDR2 ANQGSEA. This CDR3 is CSVGRSGSEQFF. The CDR3 DNA is TGCAGCGTTGGCAGAAGTGGTAGTGAGCAGTTCTTC.

This clonotype was counted only a few times. The chain joins TRBV6-2 or TRBV6-3 to TRBJ1-2, with D hard to call. The germline V gene encodes CDR1 MNHEY and CDR2 SVGEGT. Trimming cost V 4 bases and J 1 base, with 7 bases left between them. The CDR3 has 13 residues. CDR3 in DNA: TGTGCCAGCAGTTCCACCTATAACTATGGCTACACCTTC. This codes for CASSSTYNYGYTF.

This clonotype was found a few times. CDR3 coding DNA: TGTGCCAGCAGCGGAACAGGGGGCTACGAGCAGTACTTC. Its protein is CASSGTGGYEQYF. The chain employs TRBV9 and TRBJ2-7, with 8 bases lining up with TRBD1. The germline gives CDR1 SGDLS, CDR2 YYNGEE. The CDR3 length is 13 residues. With 3 bases clipped from V and 3 bases from J, the junction kept 2 bases outside the gene matches.

The chain combines TRBV7-9 with TRBJ1-1; possibly TRBD1 for D (5 bases). The germline V and J ends were trimmed by 1 base and 5 bases, with 11 bases remaining between them. Germline lookup yields CDR1 SEHNR and CDR2 FQNEAQ (reference sequence). The CDR3 extends over 14 amino acids. This CDR3 reads CASSLVRAGTEAFF. The DNA of the CDR3 is TGTGCCAGCAGCTTAGTCAGGGCAGGGACTGAAGCTTTCTTT.

The chain couples TRBV7-9 to TRBJ1-1; TRBD1 might be the D (6 bases). The CDR3 consists of 14 residues. V lost 4 bases and J lost 6, with 15 bases in between. In germline, CDR1 is SEHNR, CDR2 FQNEAQ (reference sequence). The CDR3 reads CASSSGQPASEAFF. The CDR3 bases are TGTGCCAGCAGCTCCGGACAGCCGGCCTCTGAAGCTTTCTTT.

The chain employs TRBV5-1 and TRBJ2-7; 11 bases map to TRBD2. J gave up 9 bases and V 4 bases, and 12 bases lay outside the gene matches. The germline V gene encodes CDR1 SGHRS and CDR2 YFSETQ. The CDR3 runs to 15 residues. CDR3 amino acids: CASSIAGTSGPSQYF. The CDR3 coding sequence is TGCGCCAGCAGCATTGCCGGGACTAGCGGCCCCTCGCAGTACTTC.

This clonotype was detected only a few times. The J gene is TRBJ2-4, the V gene TRBV28; 7 positions match TRBD1. V lost 6 bases and J lost 4; bases outside the gene matches: 6. Germline CDR1 and CDR2: MDHEN and SYDVKM. This CDR3 region has 14 residues. The CDR3 bases are TGTGCCAGCAGCTACCCGGACAGGAAAAACATTCAGTACTTC. Translating it yields CASSYPDRKNIQYF.

This clonotype occurred a few times. The CDR3 here is CASSQRGGGENYGYTF. The DNA for the CDR3 is TGCGCCAGCAGCCAAAGAGGTGGAGGGGAAAACTATGGCTACACCTTC. The chain joins TRBV4-3 to TRBJ1-2, with a possible D match to TRBD1 (5 bases). Germline V gene data show CDR1 as LGHNA and CDR2 as YSLEER. This CDR3 comprises 16 residues. Trimming shortened V by 2 bases and J by 2 bases, and 15 bases separated the two germline ends.

The chain combines TRBV20-1 with TRBJ2-3; D perhaps matches TRBD2 (6 bases). Germline V gene sequence: CDR1 DFQATT, CDR2 SNEGSKA (reference sequence). The CDR3 loop spans 14 amino acids. V gave up 1 base and J gave up 3 bases, with 11 bases separating them. The CDR3 is CSARVSGGTDTQYF. The CDR3 DNA is TGCAGTGCTAGAGTTTCTGGGGGGACAGATACGCAGTATTTT.

This chain joins TRBV5-1 and TRBJ1-1; D is ambiguous. The germline V gene encodes CDR1 SGHRS and CDR2 YFSETQ. The V end was cut by 1 base, the J end by 8 bases, with 12 bases between. This CDR3 has 13 amino acids. The CDR3 region has the DNA TGCGCCAGCAGCTTGTTGCTTGTGGGCGAAGCTTTCTTT. Its translation is CASSLLLVGEAFF.

The rearrangement uses TRBV5-1 and TRBJ1-1; perhaps TRBD1 as D (6 bases). The CDR3 spans 15 residues. Trimming took off 0 bases at V and 4 bases at J, with 13 bases between the two ends. Germline CDR1 and CDR2: SGHRS and YFSETQ. CDR3: CASSLDREWFTEAFF. The CDR3 region has the DNA TGCGCCAGCAGCTTGGACAGGGAATGGTTCACTGAAGCTTTCTTT.

The CDR3 region is CASSQEVHQPQHF. In DNA, the CDR3 is TGCGCCAGCAGCCAAGAGGTCCACCAGCCCCAGCATTTT. V and J are TRBV4-1 and TRBJ1-5, with unresolved D. The CDR3 extends over 13 amino acids. Germline lookup yields CDR1 MGHRA and CDR2 YSYEKL. V was shortened by 0 bases and J by 7 bases, with 7 bases between the two germline ends.

The chain couples TRBV11-2 to TRBJ1-1; D remains ambiguous. The V gene's germline CDR1 is SGHAT and CDR2 FQNNGV. This CDR3 is built from 15 residues. Trimming shortened V by 1 base and J by 1 base, and 10 bases separated the two germline ends. The CDR3 here is CASSLAVQRNTEAFF. CDR3 DNA sequence: TGTGCCAGCAGCTTAGCAGTCCAGAGGAACACTGAAGCTTTCTTT.

This rearrangement joins TRBV9 to TRBJ2-3, with D perhaps matching TRBD1 or TRBD2 (5 bases each). The CDR3 is made up of 13 amino acids. V lost 5 bases and J lost 4, with 11 bases in between. Germline values: CDR1 SGDLS, CDR2 YYNGEE. CDR3 residues: CASSRGASDTQYF. CDR3 DNA: TGTGCCAGCAGTCGAGGGGCCTCAGATACGCAGTATTTT.

The chain employs TRBV6-2 or TRBV6-3 and TRBJ2-5; D is unclear. The V and J ends lost 8 bases and 1 base respectively, with 8 bases between them. This CDR3 contains 12 residues. Germline V lookup: CDR1 MNHEY, CDR2 SVGEGT. The CDR3 region is CASLGIQETQYF. In DNA, the CDR3 is TGTGCCAGCCTTGGTATCCAAGAGACCCAGTACTTC.

This clonotype has at least ten counts. The chain combines TRBV6-6 with TRBJ2-2; no clear D gene. Germline-derived CDR1 and CDR2 are MNHNY and SVGAGI (reference sequence). The V gene lost 5 bases and the J gene lost 4 bases, with 14 bases spanning the gap. The CDR3 spans 15 residues. DNA for the CDR3: TGTGCCAGCAGTCCTGCGACCCGGAGCACCGGGGAGCTGTTTTTT. Translation gives CASSPATRSTGELFF.

This sequence joins TRBV4-1 and TRBJ1-2; 7 bases are shared with TRBD1. Trimming at V came to 4 bases and at J to 2 bases, leaving 4 bases not matched to a gene. CDR1 is MGHRA and CDR2 is YSYEKL in the germline V gene. The CDR3 has 14 residues. The CDR3 region has the DNA TGCGCCAGCAGCCGACGGGGACAGAACTATGGCTACACCTTC. Residues: CASSRRGQNYGYTF.

The chain recombines TRBV2 with TRBJ1-5; 7 positions match TRBD1. Germline CDR1 is SNHLY and CDR2 is FYNNEI. The CDR3 is 15 residues long. J lost 2 bases, V lost 5 bases, and 6 bases had no gene match. The CDR3 here is CASSFDRAGNQPQHF. The CDR3 nucleotides are TGTGCCAGCAGTTTCGACAGGGCTGGCAATCAGCCCCAGCATTTT.